This TCR beta chain comes out of a study of graft-versus-host responses after intestinal transplantation. General observations from the study: The study found high graft-versus-host to host-versus-graft clonal ratios in allografts of patients with graft-donor T cell macrochimerism.

Plating of about 200,000 CFSE-labeled responder cells was done together with about 200,000 irradiated, violet-dye-labeled stimulator cells. This clone was counted only a few times. Libraries were prepared by immunoSEQ multiplex PCR; TCRdb keeps only in-frame clonotypes and omits some of them. The table includes around 20,000 clones, over 35% detected once. The V end lost 5 bases, the J end lost 6 bases, and 16 bases lay between the germline ends. The germline V gene encodes CDR1 WSHSY and CDR2 SAAADI. CDR3 size: 14 residues. The chain joins TRBV10-2 to TRBJ1-1; no clear D gene. This receptor was identified in a human patient who received an intestinal transplant. The sample here was alloreactive CD4+ T cells from a mixed lymphocyte reaction culture, taken before intestinal transplant. The subset denotes: CFSE-low proliferating T cells sorted from approximately 6-day pre-transplant mixed lymphocyte reaction (GvH or HvG direction). The CDR3 spells CASSYFSGSAEAFF. The CDR3 DNA follows: TGCGCCAGCAGTTATTTCTCCGGGTCCGCTGAAGCTTTCTTT.